The 17 T cell receptor beta chains presented below share a single source sample, sequenced in a study of shared clonotypes between healthy human individuals. Data came from immunoSEQ multiplex PCR; TCRdb stores just in-frame clones and leaves some out. In the table there are some 580,000 clones, 95% to 98% of which are singletons. The sample was naive CD4+ T cells sorted from blood. Subset meaning: CD45RA+ positively selected. These receptors were obtained from a woman aged 30 to 39 in good health.

The V and J genes are TRBV6-5 and TRBJ2-7, with D possibly being TRBD1 or TRBD2 (5 bases each). V was clipped by 5 bases and J by 3 bases, with 14 bases between them. Germline assignment: CDR1 MNHEY and CDR2 SVGAGI. CDR3 size: 14 residues. CDR3 coding DNA: TGTGCCAGCAGTCCTCCGGGACGGAGCTACGAGCAGTACTTC. It is translated as CASSPPGRSYEQYF.

This chain joins TRBV7-9 and TRBJ2-3; D is undetermined. Trimming took off 2 bases at V and 5 bases at J, with 8 bases between the two ends. Germline assignment: CDR1 SEHNR and CDR2 FQNEAQ (reference sequence). This CDR3 comprises 13 residues. The CDR3 sequence is CASSLYGEDTQYF. The CDR3 DNA reads TGTGCCAGCAGCTTATATGGGGAAGATACGCAGTATTTT.

This clone was detected only once. At one end, the junction sequence differs from germline, possibly due to a read error. The chain is built from TRBV25-1 and TRBJ2-6; maybe TRBD1 (6 bases). Per germline, CDR1 MGHDK and CDR2 SYGVNS. This CDR3 is 16 amino acids long. The CDR3 is CASSEGDRSGTNVLTF. CDR3 DNA: TGTGCCAGCAGTGAAGGAGACAGGTCTGGGACCAACGTCCTGACTTTC. Variable domain in full (rest from reference TRBV25-1 and TRBJ2-6): EADIYQTPRYLVIGTGKKITLECSQTMGHDKMYWYQQDPGMELHLIHYSYGVNSTEKGDLSSESTVSRIRTEHFPLTLESARPSHTSQYLCASSEGDRSGTNVLTFGAGSRLTVL.

The V gene is TRBV28, the J gene TRBJ2-7; D not resolved. The germline gives CDR1 MDHEN, CDR2 SYDVKM. This CDR3 comprises 12 residues. V was clipped by 4 bases and J by 5 bases, with 9 bases between them. The CDR3: CASSSGLNEQYF. The CDR3, as DNA: TGTGCCAGCAGTTCGGGTCTTAACGAGCAGTACTTC.

On this clone itself: The junction shows a germline mismatch at one end, possibly a read error. This chain joins TRBV6-1 and TRBJ1-2; D not certain. Germline-derived CDR1 and CDR2 are MNHNS and SASEGT. The CDR3 spans 13 residues. In nucleotides, the CDR3 is TGTGCCAGCAGTGAAGAAGCTATAGGTAGGGCAGCCTTC. Amino acid sequence: CASSEEAIGRAAF.

In nucleotides, the CDR3 is TGTGCCAGCATTACCGGGACAGTAGAGACCCAGTACTTC. It codes for CASITGTVETQYF. V and J are TRBV6-4 and TRBJ2-5, with 7 positions matching TRBD1. This CDR3 has 13 residues. Germline V CDR1 and CDR2: MRHNA, SNTAGT. Trimming cost V 7 bases and J 4 bases; bases outside gene matches: 6.

The chain recombines TRBV18 with TRBJ2-3; TRBD1 agrees at 9 bases. The V gene end was trimmed by 6 bases and the J gene end by 3 bases; junction bases not matched to a gene: 1. The CDR3 covers 13 residues. Germline values: CDR1 KGHSH, CDR2 LQKENI. CDR3: CASSGQGTDTQYF. CDR3 DNA sequence: TGTGCCAGCTCCGGACAGGGGACAGATACGCAGTATTTT.

The CDR3 DNA sequence: TGTGCCAGTAGTATGGGACAGGGGGACACTGAAGCTTTCTTT. Protein: CASSMGQGDTEAFF. The J gene is TRBJ1-1, the V gene TRBV19; the match to TRBD1 covers 11 bases. CDR3 length equals 14 residues. Looked up from germline, CDR1 is LNHDA and CDR2 is SQIVND (reference sequence). The V segment lost 3 bases and the J segment 3 bases; nucleotides outside the gene matches: 0. Full variable domain (remainder filled in from reference TRBV19 and TRBJ1-1): DGGITQSPKYLFRKEGQNVTLSCEQNLNHDAMYWYRQDPGQGLRLIYYSQIVNDFQKGDIAEGYSVSREKKESFPLTVTSAQKNPTAFYLCASSMGQGDTEAFFGQGTRLTVV.

The chain is built from TRBV28 and TRBJ2-7; 7 bases are shared with TRBD1. V was pared by 5 bases and J by 0 bases, with 7 bases of the junction left unmatched. The germline CDR1 and CDR2 sequences are MDHEN and SYDVKM. The CDR3 sequence is 15 residues long. CDR3 region: CASSMYRGSSYEQYF. Here the CDR3 DNA reads TGTGCCAGCAGTATGTACAGGGGAAGCTCCTACGAGCAGTACTTC.

J is TRBJ1-5 and V is TRBV7-6; 7 bases agree with TRBD1. Germline CDR1 and CDR2: SGHVS and FNYEAQ. The junction had 4 bases not matched to a gene; V was cut back by 2 bases and J by 0 bases. There are 16 residues in the CDR3. The chain's CDR3 is CASSLRDSYSNQPQHF. CDR3 nucleotide sequence: TGTGCCAGCAGCTTAAGGGACAGCTATAGCAATCAGCCCCAGCATTTT.

The chain carries TRBV18 and TRBJ1-5; perhaps TRBD1 as D (5 bases). The CDR3 extends over 13 amino acids. V lost 5 bases to trimming and J lost 7 bases, with 12 bases between them. In germline, CDR1 is KGHSH, CDR2 LQKENI. The CDR3 sequence: CASSDAGLQPQHF. The CDR3, as DNA: TGTGCCAGCTCAGACGCAGGGTTACAGCCCCAGCATTTT.

This clone came up once. At the DNA level, this CDR3 is encoded by other sequences in the same sample as well. The rearrangement uses TRBV6-5 and TRBJ1-4; D uncertain. CDR3 length equals 12 residues. Per the germline V gene, CDR1 is MNHEY and CDR2 is SVGAGI. V dropped 0 bases and J dropped 11 bases, with 7 bases sitting between them. The CDR3 region has the DNA TGTGCCAGCAGTTACTCCGGGGAGAAACTGTTTTTT. The encoded protein is CASSYSGEKLFF.

The chain joins TRBV5-1 to TRBJ1-3; D is ambiguous. The CDR3 is made up of 16 amino acids. Trimming stripped 5 bases from V and 0 bases from J, with 15 bases between. The germline V gene encodes CDR1 SGHRS and CDR2 YFSETQ. The CDR3 sequence: CASSLINAGSGNTIYF. DNA of the CDR3: TGCGCCAGCAGTCTCATCAACGCCGGCTCTGGAAACACCATATATTTT.

The V and J genes are TRBV6-1 and TRBJ1-4, with TRBD1 identical over 10 bases. After removal of 8 bases from V and 4 bases from J, the junction contained 4 bases not matched to a gene. The CDR3 is made up of 14 amino acids. The germline V gene encodes CDR1 MNHNS and CDR2 SASEGT. The CDR3 DNA reads as TGTGCCAGCGGATGGACAGGGGGTAATGAAAAACTGTTTTTT. Protein: CASGWTGGNEKLFF.

The rearrangement uses TRBV19 and TRBJ2-1; 11 bases fit TRBD2. CDR1 and CDR2 (germline): LNHDA, SQIVND (reference sequence). The length of the CDR3 is 14 residues. With 5 bases clipped from V and 6 bases from J, the junction kept 3 bases outside the gene matches. This chain's CDR3 is CASSAGTSGNEQFF. CDR3 coding DNA: TGTGCCAGTAGTGCCGGGACTAGCGGCAATGAGCAGTTCTTC.

This clone was detected once. V is TRBV29-1 and J is TRBJ2-2; D remains ambiguous. Germline V gene lookup returns CDR1 SQVTM and CDR2 ANQGSEA. CDR3 size: 15 residues. V lost 7 bases and J lost 0, with 15 bases in between. Here the CDR3 reads CSARSLPANTGELFF. The CDR3 DNA sequence: TGCAGCGCCCGGAGTCTGCCCGCGAACACCGGGGAGCTGTTTTTT.

V and J are TRBV7-2 and TRBJ2-3; 12 nucleotides line up with TRBD2. With 1 base clipped from V and 8 bases from J, the junction kept 4 bases outside the gene matches. Germline CDR1 reads SGHTA; CDR2 reads FQGNSA. The CDR3 runs 15 residues. The CDR3 coding sequence is TGTGCCAGCAGCTTAGGCCTAGCGGGAGGGTTTACGCAGTATTTT. Its translation: CASSLGLAGGFTQYF.